This T cell receptor beta chain was identified during a study of shared clonotypes between healthy human individuals (dated by TCRdb to about 2020). About the investigation overall: A few men and a couple of women, aged 18 to 49 years, made up the cohort. For each donor, three plates each were used for CD4 naive and CD4 memory, two plates were used for CD8 naive, and one plate was used for CD8 memory. To estimate repertoire size and how much clonotype sharing occurs between individuals, the study deeply sequenced the blood TCR repertoires of roughly 5 healthy adults. To increase sequencing depth and limit assay-specific biases, TCR repertoire library preparation and sequencing were carried out by different laboratories using diverse techniques. Leukapheresis yielded between about 0.9 and 9 billion PBMCs per donor.

The donors were healthy, HIV-negative adults with no recently reported acute infections or vaccinations. Every donor was a Caucasian adult living in Nashville, Tennessee, USA. CD4+ T cells were enriched by magnetic negative selection, after which naive cells were positively selected on CD45RA and the negative fraction was taken as the memory subset. After blood collection by leukapheresis, PBMCs were isolated using Ficoll-Histopaque density gradient centrifugation and then cryopreserved in the vapor phase of liquid nitrogen. Analytical flow cytometry was used to check the purity and quantity of every magnetically sorted T cell population. From each sorted fraction, genomic DNA was isolated and quantified by UV absorbance on a Nanodrop 2000c. General findings and caveats noted by the study authors: Approximately 5% of naive CD4, 3.5% of naive CD8, approximately 2.2% of memory CD4, and approximately 0.39% of memory CD8 clonotypes were shared across a few donors. Because the study included only a small number of donors, the genetic and exposure-history diversity represented was limited. Estimated clonotype richness was generally larger for naive than for memory subsets. Pairwise subsampling indicated that sequencing depth was expected to affect the degree of clonotype sharing among donors. Compared with non-shared clonotypes, clonotypes shared by all four sorted-subset donors had higher generation probabilities. Rarefaction of sorted-subset datasets indicated incomplete sequencing despite the large sequencing depth. Only blood was sampled, and tissue TCR repertoires likely differ from those in blood.

TCR CDR3 regions were amplified from genomic DNA by multiplex PCR using the deep immunoSEQ assay. Extracted genomic DNA from each cell subset was distributed evenly across all wells of several immunoSEQ 96-well plates, and each plate was treated as a replicate. For sorted subsets, each replicate PCR was loaded with roughly 200 ng genomic DNA, equivalent to about 30,000 T cell genomes. Purified libraries were measured with a Qubit 3.0 fluorometer, size-checked on a Bioanalyzer 2100, and measured again with the KAPA Library Quantification kit. A separate single-read 150-cycle Illumina NextSeq 550 flow cell was used to sequence each immunoSEQ 96-well plate. On the study's bioinformatics: Because the immunoSEQ output included only junctional sequences and no quality scores, the filtering could not be the same as the filtering used for full-length reads. Sequences were annotated with PyIR, a Python wrapper for IgBLAST v1.9, using IMGT germline references to assign V/J genes and CDR3. Reads with weak V/J assignments (E-value above 1e-6), missing CDR3, stop codons, out-of-frame junctions, or ambiguous translated residues were removed. V3J clonotypes were defined as sequences sharing the same inferred V gene, J gene, and CDR3 amino acid sequence. The percentage overlap between two repertoires was calculated by dividing the number of shared unique clonotypes by the size of the smaller repertoire. Richness of each repertoire was evaluated using RTK rarefaction, the Chao1 estimator, and Recon v2.1 estimates of unobserved clonotypes. Generation probabilities were computed with OLGA for all TCRbeta clonotypes obtained by the gDNA method from several donors. Imported from immuneACCESS, the table was reduced by TCRdb to in-frame sequences with V and J called. These copies leave out some clones; in studies compared against another copy, an unresolved V gene accounts for under half, and the cause of the remainder is not known. V, J and clone size are taken as reported in that table, and D and trimming were inferred from the DNA itself. This sample has more than 850,000 clones in its table, and 75% to 80% of those were observed once. The biggest ten clones account for 0.52% of the sample.

V loses 5 bases of germline sequence and J loses 3 bases, and the interval between the two ends is 19 bases. The germline V gene gives CDR1 as SGHAT and CDR2 as FQNNGV. The CDR3 sequence holds 16 residues, the cysteine and phenylalanine included. Only the CDR3 DNA stays, 48 bases, in frame from base 1. With respect to this clone: Its target antigen remains unknown. No base quality values were provided; no much bigger clone lies one nucleotide off.

This receptor chain uses TRBV11-2 and TRBJ1-1; a tentative D match to TRBD1 spans 6 bases. Material for sequencing was memory CD4+ T cells from PBMCs. Interpreted using the paper, the cell subset or site label stands for: CD45RA-negative fraction. This receptor was taken from a young man in good health. Some clones in this sample may be carry-over from other donors' samples. The CDR3 in this case is CASSKPDRFGDTEAFF. The nucleotides read TGTGCCAGCAGCAAACCTGACAGGTTTGGGGACACTGAAGCTTTCTTT.